This T cell receptor beta chain appears in the sequencing data of a study of blood T cells in healthy people across ages. Primers used in a second PCR of about 7 to 12 cycles were a sample-barcoded 5' primer and a J-beta primer mix. A single record per CDR3 protein comes from TCRdb applying MiXCR to the 5' RACE reads. The sample has approximately 800,000 distinct CDR3 sequences; around a quarter are singletons. Per germline, CDR1 SGHAT and CDR2 FQNNGV. The J segment lost 0 bases and the V segment lost 0 bases, leaving 20 bases of the junction unmatched. This CDR3 is 22 amino acids long. The data were also submitted as part of a second study, on T cells of mothers and their children. As reported in that work: All donors were healthy and Caucasian; they were a few mothers and their six children. The output of TCR recombination is shaped by thymic selection similarly in related and unrelated pairs.

The rearrangement uses TRBV11-2 and TRBJ1-3; 7 bases match TRBD1. The sample consisted of blood. The receptor comes from a boy aged 10-17 years in good health. CDR3 in amino acids: CASSLEWSDRYLPGASGNTIYF. For the CDR3, the DNA is TGTGCCAGCAGCTTAGAGTGGTCGGACAGGTACCTTCCAGGAGCCTCTGGAAACACCATATATTTT.